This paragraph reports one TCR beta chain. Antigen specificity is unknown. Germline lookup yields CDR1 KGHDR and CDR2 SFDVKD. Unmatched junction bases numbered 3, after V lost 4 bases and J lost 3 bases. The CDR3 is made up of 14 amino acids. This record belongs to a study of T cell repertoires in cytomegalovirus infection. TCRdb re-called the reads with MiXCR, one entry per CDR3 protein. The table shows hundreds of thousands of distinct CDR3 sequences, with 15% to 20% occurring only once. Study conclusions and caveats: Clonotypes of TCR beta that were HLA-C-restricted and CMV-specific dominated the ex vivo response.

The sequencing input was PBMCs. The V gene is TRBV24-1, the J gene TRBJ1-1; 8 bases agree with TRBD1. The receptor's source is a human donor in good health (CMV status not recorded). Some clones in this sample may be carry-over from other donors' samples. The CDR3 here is CATSEPGQDTEAFF. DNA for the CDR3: TGTGCCACCAGTGAGCCGGGACAGGACACTGAAGCTTTCTTT.